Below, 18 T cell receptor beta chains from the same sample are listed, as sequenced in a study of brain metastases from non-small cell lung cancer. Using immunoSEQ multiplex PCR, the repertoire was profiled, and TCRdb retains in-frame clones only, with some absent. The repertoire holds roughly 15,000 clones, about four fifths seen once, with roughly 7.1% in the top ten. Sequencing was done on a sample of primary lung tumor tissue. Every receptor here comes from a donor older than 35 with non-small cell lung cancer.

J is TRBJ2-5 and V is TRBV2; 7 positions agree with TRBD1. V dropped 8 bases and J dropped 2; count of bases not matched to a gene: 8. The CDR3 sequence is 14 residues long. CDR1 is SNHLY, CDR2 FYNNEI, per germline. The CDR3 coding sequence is TGTGCCAGCGCCCGGGACAGAGGACAAGAGACCCAGTACTTC. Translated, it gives CASARDRGQETQYF.

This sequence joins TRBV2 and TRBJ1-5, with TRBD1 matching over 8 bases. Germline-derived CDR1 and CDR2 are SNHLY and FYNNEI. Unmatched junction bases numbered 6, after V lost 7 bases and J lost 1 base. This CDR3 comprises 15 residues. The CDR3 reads CASNDRGASNQPQHF. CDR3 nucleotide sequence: TGTGCCAGCAACGACAGGGGTGCAAGCAATCAGCCCCAGCATTTT.

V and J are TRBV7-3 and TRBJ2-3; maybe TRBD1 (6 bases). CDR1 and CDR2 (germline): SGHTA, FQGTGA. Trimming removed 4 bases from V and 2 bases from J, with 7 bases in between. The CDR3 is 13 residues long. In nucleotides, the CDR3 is TGTGCCAGCAGCTACAGGGTCACAGATACGCAGTATTTT. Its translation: CASSYRVTDTQYF.

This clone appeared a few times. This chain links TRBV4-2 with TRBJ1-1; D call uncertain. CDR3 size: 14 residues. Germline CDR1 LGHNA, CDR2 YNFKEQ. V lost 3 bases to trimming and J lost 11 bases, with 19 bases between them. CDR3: CASSQINSDLGAFF. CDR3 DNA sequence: TGTGCCAGCAGCCAGATTAACAGCGATCTGGGGGCTTTCTTT.

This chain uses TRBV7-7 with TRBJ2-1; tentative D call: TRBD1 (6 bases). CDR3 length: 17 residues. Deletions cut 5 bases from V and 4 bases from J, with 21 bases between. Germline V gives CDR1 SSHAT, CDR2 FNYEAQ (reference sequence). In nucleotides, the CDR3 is TGTGCCAGCAGCGTATCAGGGGCCCCAGGGATATACAATGAGCAGTTCTTC. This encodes CASSVSGAPGIYNEQFF.

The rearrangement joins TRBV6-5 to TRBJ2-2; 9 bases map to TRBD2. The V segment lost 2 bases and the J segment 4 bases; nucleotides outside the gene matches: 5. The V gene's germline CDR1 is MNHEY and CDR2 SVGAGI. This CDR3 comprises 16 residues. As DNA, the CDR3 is TGTGCCAGCAGTTACGGTAGCGGGGGCCCCACCGGGGAGCTGTTTTTT. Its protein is CASSYGSGGPTGELFF.

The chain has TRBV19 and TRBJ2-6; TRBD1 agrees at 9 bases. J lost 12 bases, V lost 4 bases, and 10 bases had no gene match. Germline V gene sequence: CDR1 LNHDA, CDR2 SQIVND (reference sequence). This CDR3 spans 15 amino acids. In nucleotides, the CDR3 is TGTGCCAGTAGTAGGGGTCGGACAGGGGACTTCGTCCTGACTTTC. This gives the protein CASSRGRTGDFVLTF. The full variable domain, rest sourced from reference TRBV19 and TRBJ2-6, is DGGITQSPKYLFRKEGQNVTLSCEQNLNHDAMYWYRQDPGQGLRLIYYSQIVNDFQKGDIAEGYSVSREKKESFPLTVTSAQKNPTAFYLCASSRGRTGDFVLTFGAGSRLTVL.

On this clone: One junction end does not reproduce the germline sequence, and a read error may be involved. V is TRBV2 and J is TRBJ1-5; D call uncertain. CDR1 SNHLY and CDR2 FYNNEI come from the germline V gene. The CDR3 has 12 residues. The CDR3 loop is CASSEALQTQHF. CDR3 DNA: TGTGCCAGCAGTGAAGCGCTTCAGACCCAGCATTTT.

The CDR3 DNA sequence: TGCGCCAGCAGCAACTTCGGGGCCGGGGAGCTGTTTTTT. It is translated as CASSNFGAGELFF. V and J are TRBV5-1 and TRBJ2-2; TRBD2 is a possible D gene (5 bases). In germline, CDR1 is SGHRS, CDR2 YFSETQ. The V and J ends lost 4 bases and 6 bases respectively, with 10 bases between them. This CDR3 is built from 13 residues.

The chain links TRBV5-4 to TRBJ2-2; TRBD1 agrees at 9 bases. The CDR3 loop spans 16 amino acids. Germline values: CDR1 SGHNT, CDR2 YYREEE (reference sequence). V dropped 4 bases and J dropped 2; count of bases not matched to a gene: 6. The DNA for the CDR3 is TGTGCCAGCAGCCTCCCGGACAGGGGTAACACCGGGGAGCTGTTTTTT. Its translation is CASSLPDRGNTGELFF. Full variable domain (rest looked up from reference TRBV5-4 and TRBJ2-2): ETGVTQSPTHLIKTRGQQVTLRCSSQSGHNTVSWYQQALGQGPQFIFQYYREEENGRGNFPPRFSGLQFPNYSSELNVNALELDDSALYLCASSLPDRGNTGELFFGEGSRLTVL.

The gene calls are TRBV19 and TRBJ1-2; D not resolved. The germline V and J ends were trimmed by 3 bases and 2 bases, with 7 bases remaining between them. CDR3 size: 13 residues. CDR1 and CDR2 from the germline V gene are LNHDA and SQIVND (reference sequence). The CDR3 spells CASSIRGNYGYTF. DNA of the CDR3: TGTGCCAGTAGTATTCGAGGGAACTATGGCTACACCTTC.

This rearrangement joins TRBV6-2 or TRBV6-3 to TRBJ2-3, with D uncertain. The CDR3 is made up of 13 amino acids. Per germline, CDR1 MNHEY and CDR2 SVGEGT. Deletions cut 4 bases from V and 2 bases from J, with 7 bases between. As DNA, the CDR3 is TGTGCCAGCAGTTTTTTACCCACAGATACGCAGTATTTT. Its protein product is CASSFLPTDTQYF.

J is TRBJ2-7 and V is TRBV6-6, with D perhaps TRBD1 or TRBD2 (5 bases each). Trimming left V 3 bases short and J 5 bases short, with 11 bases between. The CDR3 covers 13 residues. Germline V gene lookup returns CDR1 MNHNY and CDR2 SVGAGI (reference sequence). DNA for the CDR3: TGTGCCAGCAGTTATATGGGGGACCACGAGCAGTACTTC. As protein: CASSYMGDHEQYF.

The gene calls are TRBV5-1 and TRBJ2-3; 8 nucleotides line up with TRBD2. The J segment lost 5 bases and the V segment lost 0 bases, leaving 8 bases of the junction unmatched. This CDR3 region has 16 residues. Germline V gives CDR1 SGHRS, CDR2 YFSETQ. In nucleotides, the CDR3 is TGCGCCAGCAGCTTGGCCAGTAGCGGGAATAAAGATACGCAGTATTTT. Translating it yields CASSLASSGNKDTQYF.

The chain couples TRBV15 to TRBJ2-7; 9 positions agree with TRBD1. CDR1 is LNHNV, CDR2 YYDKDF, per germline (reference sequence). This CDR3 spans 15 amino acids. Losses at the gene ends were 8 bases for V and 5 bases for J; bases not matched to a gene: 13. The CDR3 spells CATSFGQGIFDEQYF. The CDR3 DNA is TGTGCCACCTCTTTCGGACAGGGGATTTTCGACGAGCAGTACTTC.

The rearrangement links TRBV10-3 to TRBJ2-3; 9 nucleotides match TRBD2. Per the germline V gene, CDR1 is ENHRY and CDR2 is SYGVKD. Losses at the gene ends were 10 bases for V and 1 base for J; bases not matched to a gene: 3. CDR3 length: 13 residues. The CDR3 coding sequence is TGTGCCACCAGACTAGCGGGCACAGATACGCAGTATTTT. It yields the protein CATRLAGTDTQYF.

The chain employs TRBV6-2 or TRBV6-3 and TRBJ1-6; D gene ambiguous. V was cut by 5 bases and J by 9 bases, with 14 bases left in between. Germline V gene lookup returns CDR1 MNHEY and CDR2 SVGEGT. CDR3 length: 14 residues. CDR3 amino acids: CASSLETPRSPLHF. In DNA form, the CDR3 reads TGTGCCAGCAGTCTCGAGACCCCTCGTTCACCCCTCCACTTT.

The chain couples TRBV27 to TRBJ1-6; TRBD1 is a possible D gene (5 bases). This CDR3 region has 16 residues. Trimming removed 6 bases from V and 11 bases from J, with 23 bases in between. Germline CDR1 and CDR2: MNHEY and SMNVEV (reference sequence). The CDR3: CASSSEGPVTGTPLHF. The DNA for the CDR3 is TGTGCCAGCAGCTCAGAGGGGCCAGTAACGGGGACACCCCTCCACTTT.